Listed here are 15 T cell receptor beta chains from one sample, sequenced in a study of CD4 T cells in relation to SARS-CoV-2 and coronaviruses (dated by TCRdb to the early 2020s). CD4+ T cells from unexposed donors were collected before the COVID-19 pandemic (2011-2018). Following 10 days of culture, the EasySep CD4+ T cell isolation kit was used to isolate CD4+ T cells. Libraries were made using the immunoSEQ multiplex PCR assay. Imported from immuneACCESS, the table was reduced by TCRdb to in-frame sequences with V and J called. These copies leave out some clones; in studies compared against another copy, an unresolved V gene accounts for under half, and the cause of the remainder is not known. This sample has 19,000 or so clones in its table, and around 73% of those were observed once. Of the sample, roughly 19% is held by the ten largest clones. Antigen specificity for these receptors is unknown.

The sample was CD4+ T cells from PBMCs, cultured in vitro. These receptor sequences come from a human donor in good health.

The V call is TRBV24-1, the J call TRBJ2-1; D possibly uses TRBD1 or TRBD2 (5 bases each). The CDR3 is 16 residues long. The germline CDR1 and CDR2 sequences are KGHDR and SFDVKD. V lost 3 bases to trimming and J lost 7 bases, with 18 bases between them. As DNA, the CDR3 is TGTGCCACCAGTGATCCCCCGGGACCCAGAGGGAATGAGCAGTTCTTC. Residues: CATSDPPGPRGNEQFF.

The rearrangement links TRBV11-2 to TRBJ2-3; D uncertain. The CDR3 length is 16 residues. Trimming removed 0 bases at V and 0 bases at J, with 10 bases between. From germline, CDR1 is SGHAT and CDR2 FQNNGV. The CDR3 protein is CASSLDLGISTDTQYF. CDR3 nucleotide sequence: TGTGCCAGCAGCTTAGATTTAGGGATAAGCACAGATACGCAGTATTTT.

In this sample, this clone turned up a few times. V gene TRBV6-1 combines with J gene TRBJ1-6; D call uncertain. From germline, CDR1 is MNHNS and CDR2 SASEGT. The V end was cut by 3 bases, the J end by 7 bases, with 10 bases between. This CDR3 region has 14 residues. In nucleotides, the CDR3 is TGTGCCAGCAGTGACAGATGGCGGAATTCACCCCTCCACTTT. Its translation: CASSDRWRNSPLHF.

V is TRBV3-1 (or the pseudogene TRBV3-2) and J is TRBJ1-1; unclear D gene. The CDR3 sequence is 13 residues long. The germline gives CDR1 LGHDT, CDR2 YNNKEL (reference sequence). V lost 2 bases and J lost 4, with 8 bases in between. The CDR3 region has the DNA TGTGCCAGCAGCCAAAAACAGACCACTGAAGCTTTCTTT. Residues: CASSQKQTTEAFF.

The chain employs TRBV28 and TRBJ1-1, with unresolved D. The V end lost 2 bases, the J end lost 6 bases, and 10 bases lay between the germline ends. The germline V gene encodes CDR1 MDHEN and CDR2 SYDVKM. The CDR3 sequence is 13 residues long. CDR3 in amino acids: CASSLQNRAEAFF. CDR3 coding DNA: TGTGCCAGCAGTTTACAGAATCGGGCTGAAGCTTTCTTT. The full variable domain, rest sourced from reference TRBV28 and TRBJ1-1, is DVKVTQSSRYLVKRTGEKVFLECVQDMDHENMFWYRQDPGLGLRLIYFSYDVKMKEKGDIPEGYSVSREKKERFSLILESASTNQTSMYLCASSLQNRAEAFFGQGTRLTVV.

V gene TRBV7-3 combines with J gene TRBJ1-6; TRBD1 agrees at 8 bases. V gave up 6 bases and J gave up 1 base; unmatched junction bases: 5. In germline, CDR1 is SGHTA, CDR2 FQGTGA. This CDR3 is built from 16 residues. CDR3 DNA: TGTGCCAGCAGTAAGACAGGGGAGTCCTATAATTCACCCCTCCACTTT. Translation: CASSKTGESYNSPLHF.

This clone was detected a few times. This rearrangement joins TRBV3-1 (or the pseudogene TRBV3-2) to TRBJ2-2; unclear D gene. Germline V gene data show CDR1 as LGHDT and CDR2 as YNNKEL (reference sequence). V lost 7 bases and J 1 base, leaving 7 bases between the germline ends. There are 13 residues in the CDR3. CDR3 nucleotide sequence: TGTGCCAGCACGCGACAGAACACCGGGGAGCTGTTTTTT. Translation: CASTRQNTGELFF.

In this sample, this clone turned up a few times. This chain links TRBV6-4 with TRBJ2-1; D tentatively fits TRBD1 or TRBD2 (6 bases each). From germline, CDR1 is MRHNA and CDR2 SNTAGT. The CDR3 covers 15 residues. V dropped 4 bases and J dropped 8 bases, with 18 bases sitting between them. The DNA for the CDR3 is TGTGCCAGCAGTGGGGGAAAGGACGGGGGCGATGAGCAGTTCTTC. The encoded protein is CASSGGKDGGDEQFF.

The V and J genes are TRBV5-1 and TRBJ2-5; D unresolved. CDR1 and CDR2 (germline): SGHRS, YFSETQ. V was shortened by 4 bases and J by 2 bases, with 9 bases between the two germline ends. The CDR3 loop spans 13 amino acids. The CDR3 coding sequence is TGCGCCAGCAGCCCCCGGAATCAAGAGACCCAGTACTTC. Amino acid sequence: CASSPRNQETQYF.

J is TRBJ2-1 and V is TRBV7-9; D ambiguous. This CDR3 contains 17 residues. The germline V gene has CDR1 SEHNR and CDR2 FQNEAQ (reference sequence). With 5 bases removed from V and 0 bases from J, the gap between germline ends came to 17 bases. For the CDR3, the DNA is TGTGCCAGCAGCCTTAGACCGATGCGTAGCTCCTACAATGAGCAGTTCTTC. Protein: CASSLRPMRSSYNEQFF. Variable domain in full (rest from reference TRBV7-9 and TRBJ2-1): DTGVSQNPRHKITKRGQNVTFRCDPISEHNRLYWYRQTLGQGPEFLTYFQNEAQLEKSRLLSDRFSAERPKGSFSTLEIQRTEQGDSAMYLCASSLRPMRSSYNEQFFGPGTRLTVL.

This CDR3 is CASGSLISEAFF. The DNA of the CDR3 is TGTGCCAGTGGGTCTTTGATTAGTGAAGCTTTCTTT. V is TRBV19 and J is TRBJ1-1; D gene ambiguous. Trimming pared 8 bases from V and 7 bases from J, leaving 14 bases between. The CDR3 has 12 residues. Germline V lookup: CDR1 LNHDA, CDR2 SQIVND (reference sequence).

This clone was seen a single time. The gene calls are TRBV5-4 and TRBJ2-6, with 10 bases matching TRBD1. V shed 2 bases, J shed 2 bases, and the junction held 4 bases outside the gene matches. The CDR3 contains 17 residues. Germline loops: CDR1 SGHNT, CDR2 YYREEE (reference sequence). CDR3 DNA: TGTGCCAGCAGCTTTGGACAGGGGGGAGCTGGGGCCAACGTCCTGACTTTC. It yields the protein CASSFGQGGAGANVLTF.

This rearrangement joins TRBV5-1 to TRBJ1-5; D possibly corresponds to TRBD1 (6 bases). The CDR3 has 14 amino acids. Trimming stripped 1 base from V and 5 bases from J, with 10 bases between. Germline CDR1 SGHRS, CDR2 YFSETQ. The CDR3 protein is CASSLSGADQPQHF. CDR3 in DNA: TGCGCCAGCAGCTTGTCGGGGGCCGATCAGCCCCAGCATTTT.

This chain connects TRBV2 to TRBJ2-3; D unclear. V lost 5 bases and J 4 bases, leaving 7 bases between the germline ends. The germline CDR1 and CDR2 sequences are SNHLY and FYNNEI. The CDR3 has 12 residues. DNA of the CDR3: TGTGCCAGCAGTTTGACTCCAGATACGCAGTATTTT. Translating it yields CASSLTPDTQYF.

CDR3 in amino acids: CASAPWQGFGNQPQHF. The DNA of the CDR3 is TGTGCTAGTGCACCCTGGCAGGGGTTCGGCAATCAGCCCCAGCATTTT. This chain uses TRBV12-5 with TRBJ1-5; D might be TRBD1 (6 bases). The CDR3 is 16 amino acids. Trimming removed 7 bases at V and 2 bases at J, with 18 bases between. Looked up from germline, CDR1 is LGHNT and CDR2 is FRNRAP. Looking up the rest from reference TRBV12-5 and TRBJ1-5 gives the full variable domain: DARVTQTPRHKVTEMGQEVTMRCQPILGHNTVFWYRQTMMQGLELLAYFRNRAPLDDSGMPKDRFSAEMPDATLATLKIQPSEPRDSAVYFCASAPWQGFGNQPQHFGDGTRLSIL.